Each of the 3 T cell receptor beta chains below was sequenced from the same sample in a study of graft-versus-host responses after intestinal transplantation. Assay used: immunoSEQ multiplex PCR; TCRdb lists only in-frame clones, some missing. Of 130,000 to 150,000 clones listed, roughly 91% are singletons. Their antigens remain unidentified. The sequencing here drew on unstimulated CD4+ T cells sorted from spleen or lymph node cells, taken before intestinal transplant. Every receptor here comes from a human donor who received an intestinal transplant.

This chain uses TRBV21-1 with TRBJ1-2; the table's TRBD1 call for D was not verified on the DNA. TRBV21-1 is a recognized pseudogene. This CDR3 contains 17 residues. This chain's CDR3 is CASSHRYSNPYMSGYTF. In DNA form, the CDR3 reads TGTGCCAGCAGCCACCGATACAGTAACCCCTATATGAGTGGCTACACCTTC.

The chain combines TRBV7-2 with TRBJ2-2; no firm D call. Trimming removed 2 bases at V and 7 bases at J, with 5 bases between. Looked up from germline, CDR1 is SGHTA and CDR2 is FQGNSA. The CDR3 has 12 amino acids. DNA of the CDR3: TGTGCCAGCAGCTTATATGGCGGGGAGCTGTTTTTT. Translation gives CASSLYGGELFF.

The chain links TRBV19 to TRBJ1-3; TRBD1 matches 10 bases. CDR1 is LNHDA and CDR2 is SQIVND in the germline V gene (reference sequence). V dropped 4 bases and J dropped 0; count of bases not matched to a gene: 3. The CDR3 runs 16 residues. The CDR3 bases are TGTGCCAGTAGTACGCGACAGGGGGCCTCTGGAAACACCATATATTTT. Its protein product is CASSTRQGASGNTIYF.